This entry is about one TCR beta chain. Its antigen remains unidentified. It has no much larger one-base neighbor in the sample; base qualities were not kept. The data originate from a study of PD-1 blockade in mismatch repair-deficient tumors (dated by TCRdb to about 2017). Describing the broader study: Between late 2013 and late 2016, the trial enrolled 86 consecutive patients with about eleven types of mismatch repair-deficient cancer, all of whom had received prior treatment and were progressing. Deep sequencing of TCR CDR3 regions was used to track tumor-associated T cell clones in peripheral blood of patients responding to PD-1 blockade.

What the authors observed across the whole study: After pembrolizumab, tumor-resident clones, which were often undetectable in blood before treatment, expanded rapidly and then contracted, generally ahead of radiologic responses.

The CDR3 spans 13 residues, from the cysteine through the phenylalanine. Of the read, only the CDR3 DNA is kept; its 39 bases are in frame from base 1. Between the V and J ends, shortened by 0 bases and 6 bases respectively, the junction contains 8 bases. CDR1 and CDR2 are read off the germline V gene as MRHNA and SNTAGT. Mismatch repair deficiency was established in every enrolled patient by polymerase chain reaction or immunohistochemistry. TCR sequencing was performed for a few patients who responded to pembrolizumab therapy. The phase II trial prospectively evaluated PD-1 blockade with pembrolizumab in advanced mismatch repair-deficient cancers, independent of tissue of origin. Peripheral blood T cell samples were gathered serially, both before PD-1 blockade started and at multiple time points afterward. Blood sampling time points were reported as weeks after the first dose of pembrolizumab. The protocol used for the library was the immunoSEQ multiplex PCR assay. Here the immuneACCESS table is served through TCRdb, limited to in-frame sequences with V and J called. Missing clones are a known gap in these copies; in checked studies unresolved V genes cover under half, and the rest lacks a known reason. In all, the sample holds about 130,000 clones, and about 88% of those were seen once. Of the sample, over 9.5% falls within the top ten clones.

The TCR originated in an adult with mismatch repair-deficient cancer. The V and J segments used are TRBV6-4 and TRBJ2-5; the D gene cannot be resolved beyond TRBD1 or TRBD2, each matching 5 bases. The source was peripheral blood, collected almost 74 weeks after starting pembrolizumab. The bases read TGTGCCAGCAGTGACTCGCCGGGGCAGACCCAGTACTTC. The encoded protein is CASSDSPGQTQYF.